This T cell receptor (beta chain) originates from a study of T cell responses to AZD1222 COVID-19 vaccine. Clones were sequenced by immunoSEQ multiplex PCR, and TCRdb holds only the in-frame ones, with some missing. The data hold about 140,000 clones, with roughly 92% observed a single time. The germline CDR1 and CDR2 sequences are SGHRS and YFSETQ. Trimming removed 0 bases from V and 5 bases from J, with 14 bases in between. The CDR3 contains 16 residues. The V gene is TRBV5-1, the J gene TRBJ2-2; TRBD1 might be the D (5 bases). This clonotype originated in an adult in good health. The source was peripheral blood, collected on day 0 of AZD1222 vaccination. CDR3 nucleotide sequence: TGCGCCAGCAGCTTGGCTCGCAGGGTGACAACCGGGGAGCTGTTTTTT. This gives the protein CASSLARRVTTGELFF. The complete variable domain, with remaining parts taken from reference TRBV5-1 and TRBJ2-2, reads KAGVTQTPRYLIKTRGQQVTLSCSPISGHRSVSWYQQTPGQGLQFLFEYFSETQRNKGNFPGRFSGRQFSNSRSEMNVSTLELGDSALYLCASSLARRVTTGELFFGEGSRLTVL.